This T cell receptor (beta chain) appears in the sequencing data of a study of shared clonotypes between healthy human individuals. The study's findings and limits: Naive CD4 clonotype sharing across four donors was about 5%.

Notes on this clone: Its antigen is not identified.

Germline trimming cut 5 bases from V and 7 bases from J; bases unmatched to any gene: 10. From germline, CDR1 is SGHVS and CDR2 FNYEAQ. The CDR3 is 14 amino acids. The split of CD4+ cells yielded CD45RA+ naive and CD45RA-negative memory subsets. TCRdb's copy holds only in-frame clones and misses some; the assay was immunoSEQ multiplex PCR. The sample shows hundreds of thousands of clones, 74% of them seen only once. This chain joins TRBV7-6 and TRBJ1-1; the match to TRBD1 covers 7 bases. The source material was memory CD4+ T cells sorted from blood. As to subset: CD45RA-negative fraction. The sequence derives from a woman aged 25-40 years in good health. The CDR3 region is CASSLTGTAIEAFF. As DNA, the CDR3 is TGTGCCAGCAGCCTCACCGGGACAGCCATTGAAGCTTTCTTT.